These T cell receptor beta chains were read from a single sample in a study of shared clonotypes between healthy human individuals. This table comes from immunoSEQ multiplex PCR, and its TCRdb copy is limited to in-frame clones, with some not included. Among approximately 350,000 clones listed, 74% were seen once. Sample: memory CD4+ T cells sorted from blood. The receptor source for this set is a man younger than 45 in good health. Both conserved end residues are part of each CDR3. The order of the fields is J gene, clone size, V gene, D gene, CDR3 DNA, CDR3 protein. A D gene is named only where the DNA matches it firmly. Some rows mark clone size as missing; the rest say once, few, many or name a class of expanded clone.

>TRBJ2-4|many|TRBV14|-
TGTGCCAGCAGCCGACAAACCCCGGTTGGTCGGAACATTCAGTACTTC
CASSRQTPVGRNIQYF
>TRBJ2-1|-|TRBV10-3|TRBD1
TGTGCCATCAGTGAGAGGGGGCAAACCTATGAGCAGTTCTTC
CAISERGQTYEQFF
>TRBJ2-5|-|TRBV15|-
TGTGCCACCAGCAGAGACCCCGGGGAGACCCAGTACTTC
CATSRDPGETQYF
>TRBJ1-1|-|TRBV5-1|-
TGCGCCAGCAGCTTGGCGGGAGGGGCGCGTACTGAAGCTTTCTTT
CASSLAGGARTEAFF
>TRBJ1-5|few|TRBV2|-
TGTGCCAGCAGTGAAGGCAGGGCTGGTCAGCCCCAGCATTTT
CASSEGRAGQPQHF
>TRBJ2-2|-|TRBV19|-
TGTGCCAGCCGAAAATCGACCGGGGAGCTGTTTTTT
CASRKSTGELFF
>TRBJ2-2|-|TRBV19|TRBD2
TGTGCCAGTAGTCTAGCGGGGCTGAACACCGGGGAGCTGTTTTTT
CASSLAGLNTGELFF
>TRBJ2-3|many|TRBV19|TRBD1
TGTGCCAGTAGTAACAGGGGGGCTCCCCACACAGATACGCAGTATTTT
CASSNRGAPHTDTQYF
>TRBJ2-1|-|TRBV5-6|-
TGTGCCAGCAGCCTGGGGCTCTACTCCTACAATGAGCAGTTCTTC
CASSLGLYSYNEQFF
>TRBJ2-2|-|TRBV11-2|-
TGTGCCAGCAGCTCCATAGGGAGGACCGGGGAGCTGTTTTTT
CASSSIGRTGELFF
>TRBJ1-1|-|TRBV29-1|-
TGCAGCGTTGAAACCCGGGCGGGGGCGAACACTGAAGCTTTCTTT
CSVETRAGANTEAFF
>TRBJ1-5|-|TRBV18|TRBD1
TGTGCCAGCTCATACTATCCGGGACAGCTCAATCAGCCCCAGCATTTT
CASSYYPGQLNQPQHF
>TRBJ1-5|-|TRBV30|-
TGTGCCTGGAGCTCCGGGACGGGCAATCAGCCCCAGCATTTT
CAWSSGTGNQPQHF
>TRBJ2-5|-|TRBV5-4|TRBD1
TGTGCCAGCAGCTGGGGAGACAGGGTCGAGACCCAGTACTTC
CASSWGDRVETQYF
>TRBJ2-1|-|TRBV7-8|TRBD2
TGTGCCAGCGCTAGCGGGAGTTTCTTCAATGAGCAGTTCTTC
CASASGSFFNEQFF
>TRBJ2-3|-|TRBV10-1|-
TGCGCCAGCAGTGATTCCCACATGGATACGCAGTATTTT
CASSDSHMDTQYF
>TRBJ1-5|-|TRBV6-1|-
TGTGCCAGCAGTGAAGAGAGAATATATAGCAATCAGCCCCAGCATTTT
CASSEERIYSNQPQHF
>TRBJ2-6|-|TRBV15|-
TGTGCCACCAGCCGAGGAGAAGGTGCTGGGGCCAACGTCCTGACTTTC
CATSRGEGAGANVLTF
>TRBJ2-7|once|TRBV20-1|-
TGCAGTGCCCTACAGACCTACGAGCAGTACTTC
CSALQTYEQYF
>TRBJ2-1|-|TRBV4-3|TRBD2
TGCGCCAGCAGCCTATGGACTAGTAACAATGAGCAGTTCTTC
CASSLWTSNNEQFF
>TRBJ1-2|-|TRBV4-1|TRBD1
TGCGCCAGCAGCCAAGGGGACAGGGGGCAGGGTGGCTACACCTTC
CASSQGDRGQGGYTF
>TRBJ2-6|-|TRBV23-1|TRBD1
TGCGCCCCCCCCCGGACAGGCACTAGCTCTGGGGCCAACGTCCTGACTTTC
CAPPRTGTSSGANVLTF
>TRBJ2-3|-|TRBV28|-
TGTGCCAGCAGGACTTCGGGCAGCACAGATACGCAGTATTTT
CASRTSGSTDTQYF
>TRBJ1-2|-|TRBV7-6|-
TGTGCCAGCAGCGACCGGTACGGCGGCTACACCTTC
CASSDRYGGYTF
>TRBJ2-6|-|TRBV6-5|-
TGTGCCAGCAGTTCCTCTTGGACTGGGGCCAACGTCCTGACTTTC
CASSSSWTGANVLTF
>TRBJ1-5|-|TRBV6-1|-
TGTGCCAGCAGTGAAGTCGGGGTCCCTAGGATTCCCCAGCATTTT
CASSEVGVPRIPQHF
>TRBJ2-7|-|TRBV2|-
TGTGCCAGCGAAACCGGTGTCTACGAGCAGTACTTC
CASETGVYEQYF
>TRBJ2-5|-|TRBV5-4|-
TGTGCCAGCAGCTTGGGGGGGAGTGGTGTGGAGACCCAGTACTTC
CASSLGGSGVETQYF
>TRBJ2-1|-|TRBV9|-
TGTGCCAGCAGCGTACCCACTCTTGGGCCCCAACTGGGCAGTTACTACAATGAGCAGTTCTTC
CASSVPTLGPQLGSYYNEQFF
>TRBJ2-3|once|TRBV7-2|-
TGTGCCAGCAGCTTAGCGATCCGGGGGAGTGCAGATACGCAGTATTTT
CASSLAIRGSADTQYF
>TRBJ2-1|-|TRBV15|-
TGTGCCACCAGCAGAGTGTTCCCGTCACTGGTAGCGACAGAATACAATGAGCAGTTCTTC
CATSRVFPSLVATEYNEQFF
>TRBJ2-2|-|TRBV7-6|-
TGTGCCAGCAGCTTAGCGTCCCCGGGAGCGAACACCGGGGAGCTGTTTTTT
CASSLASPGANTGELFF
>TRBJ2-1|-|TRBV2|TRBD2
TGTGCCAGCAGTGAGCGGGAGACGGGAAATGAGCAGTTCTTC
CASSERETGNEQFF
>TRBJ2-7|once|TRBV9|TRBD1
TGTGCCAGCAGCGGCGGGACAGGGGGCTACGAGCAGTACTTC
CASSGGTGGYEQYF
>TRBJ2-7|-|TRBV28|-
TGTGCCAGCAGTTTTATGGGGGCTACCTACGAGCAGTACTTC
CASSFMGATYEQYF
>TRBJ1-6|-|TRBV18|-
TGTGCCAGCTCACAATACACCTCGCGGGCCTTTAATTCACCCCTCCACTTT
CASSQYTSRAFNSPLHF
>TRBJ2-3|-|TRBV5-1|TRBD2
TGCGCCAGCAGCTTGGGGGGACTAGCGGGAGCAGATACGCAGTATTTT
CASSLGGLAGADTQYF
>TRBJ1-1|-|TRBV5-1|TRBD1
TGCGCCAGCAGCTTGAAGGACAGGGACACTGAAGCTTTCTTT
CASSLKDRDTEAFF
>TRBJ2-1|-|TRBV28|TRBD2
TGTGCCAGCAGTTTATGGTCTAGCGGGGGCTACAATGAGCAGTTCTTC
CASSLWSSGGYNEQFF
>TRBJ2-2|-|TRBV5-1|TRBD1
TGCGCCAGCAGCTTGGCCACAGGGGGCGCGCACACCGGGGAGCTGTTTTTT
CASSLATGGAHTGELFF